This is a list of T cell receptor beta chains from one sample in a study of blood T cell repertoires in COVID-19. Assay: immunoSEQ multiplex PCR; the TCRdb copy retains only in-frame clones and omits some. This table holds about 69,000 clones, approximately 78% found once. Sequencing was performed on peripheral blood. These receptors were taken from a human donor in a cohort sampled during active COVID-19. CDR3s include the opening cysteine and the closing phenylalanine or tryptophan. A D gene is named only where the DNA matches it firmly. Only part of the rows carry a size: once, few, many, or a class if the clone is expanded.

CDR3nt: TGCGCCAGCAGTGCCCCCGAGCGCGGGGGGGGCGATGAGCAGTTCTTC
CDR3aa: CASSAPERGGGDEQFF
abundance: NA
j_gene: TRBJ2-1
d_gene: TRBD2
v_gene: TRBV10-2

CDR3nt: TGTGCCAGCAGCTTGGGGGCCAACACTGAAGCTTTCTTT
CDR3aa: CASSLGANTEAFF
abundance: NA
j_gene: TRBJ1-1
d_gene: NA
v_gene: TRBV5-4

CDR3nt: TGTGCCAGCAGTGATCAGACGGGACAGCAAGAGACCCAGTACTTC
CDR3aa: CASSDQTGQQETQYF
abundance: NA
j_gene: TRBJ2-5
d_gene: TRBD1
v_gene: TRBV6-1

CDR3nt: TGTGCCAGCGCTCAGGGGGGTCTCTATGGCTACACCTTC
CDR3aa: CASAQGGLYGYTF
abundance: NA
j_gene: TRBJ1-2
d_gene: TRBD1
v_gene: TRBV7-2

CDR3nt: TGTGCCAGCAGCTCCGCCGCGACAGGGAACACAGATACGCAGTATTTT
CDR3aa: CASSSAATGNTDTQYF
abundance: NA
j_gene: TRBJ2-3
d_gene: TRBD1
v_gene: TRBV11-3

CDR3nt: TGTGCCAGCAGCTCCTACAGGGGATATGAGCAGTTCTTC
CDR3aa: CASSSYRGYEQFF
abundance: NA
j_gene: TRBJ2-1
d_gene: TRBD1
v_gene: TRBV7-2

CDR3nt: TGCGCCAGCAGCTTAGACAGGGGCTCTGGAAACACCATATATTTT
CDR3aa: CASSLDRGSGNTIYF
abundance: NA
j_gene: TRBJ1-3
d_gene: TRBD1
v_gene: TRBV5-1

CDR3nt: TGTGCCAGCAGTCCGCGGAATCAGCCCCAGCATTTT
CDR3aa: CASSPRNQPQHF
abundance: once
j_gene: TRBJ1-5
d_gene: NA
v_gene: TRBV27

CDR3nt: TGTGCCAGCAGTTTCCTAGCGGGGATCGGGAAGACCCAGTACTTC
CDR3aa: CASSFLAGIGKTQYF
abundance: NA
j_gene: TRBJ2-5
d_gene: TRBD2
v_gene: TRBV28

CDR3nt: TGTGCCTGGAGTAAGGGACAGACCCTTTTTAACTATGGCTACACCTTC
CDR3aa: CAWSKGQTLFNYGYTF
abundance: NA
j_gene: TRBJ1-2
d_gene: TRBD1
v_gene: TRBV30

CDR3nt: TGTGCCAGCAGTACCCCTTACTTCTATGGCTACACCTTC
CDR3aa: CASSTPYFYGYTF
abundance: NA
j_gene: TRBJ1-2
d_gene: NA
v_gene: TRBV7-9

CDR3nt: TGTGCCAGCAGCTCTCCTGGGACAGGGAACAGGGAGCTGTTTTTT
CDR3aa: CASSSPGTGNRELFF
abundance: NA
j_gene: TRBJ2-2
d_gene: TRBD1
v_gene: TRBV11-2

CDR3nt: TGTGCCAGCAGCTTGGGGCAGGGTGGTCGCGAGCAGTACTTC
CDR3aa: CASSLGQGGREQYF
abundance: NA
j_gene: TRBJ2-7
d_gene: NA
v_gene: TRBV5-4

CDR3nt: TGTGCCAGCAGCTCGGACAGGGGCTCCTACAATGAGCAGTTCTTC
CDR3aa: CASSSDRGSYNEQFF
abundance: few
j_gene: TRBJ2-1
d_gene: TRBD1
v_gene: TRBV13

CDR3nt: TGTGCCAGCAGCGATTGGACAGGATCTCAAGAGACCCAGTACTTC
CDR3aa: CASSDWTGSQETQYF
abundance: once
j_gene: TRBJ2-5
d_gene: TRBD1
v_gene: TRBV14

CDR3nt: TGTGCCAGCAGCCAAGGAGGGGGAACGCGGAACACTGAAGCTTTCTTT
CDR3aa: CASSQGGGTRNTEAFF
abundance: NA
j_gene: TRBJ1-1
d_gene: NA
v_gene: TRBV4-2

CDR3nt: TGTGCCAGCAGCTTCCGGGACAGTCGGACTGAAGCTTTCTTT
CDR3aa: CASSFRDSRTEAFF
abundance: once
j_gene: TRBJ1-1
d_gene: TRBD1
v_gene: TRBV5-6

CDR3nt: TGTGCCAGCAGCTTAGGAACCCTAGGTGGCGAGCAGTTCTTC
CDR3aa: CASSLGTLGGEQFF
abundance: NA
j_gene: TRBJ2-1
d_gene: NA
v_gene: TRBV11-3

CDR3nt: TGTGCCAGCGCTCCGCGGGGGGACACCGGGGAGCTGTTTTTT
CDR3aa: CASAPRGDTGELFF
abundance: NA
j_gene: TRBJ2-2
d_gene: TRBD2
v_gene: TRBV6-5

CDR3nt: TGTGCCAGCTCCAGGGGGCGGAACTATGGCTACACCTTC
CDR3aa: CASSRGRNYGYTF
abundance: NA
j_gene: TRBJ1-2
d_gene: TRBD1
v_gene: TRBV19

CDR3nt: TGTGCCAGCAGCCTAGGACTAGCGGGGGGCCAAGAGACCCAGTACTTC
CDR3aa: CASSLGLAGGQETQYF
abundance: NA
j_gene: TRBJ2-5
d_gene: TRBD2
v_gene: TRBV4-2

CDR3nt: TGTGCCAGCAGCTTACTAGCCCGGGCCAATGAGCAGTTCTTC
CDR3aa: CASSLLARANEQFF
abundance: NA
j_gene: TRBJ2-1
d_gene: NA
v_gene: TRBV7-3

CDR3nt: TGTGCCAGCAGCTTAGCCCTCACAGATACGCAGTATTTT
CDR3aa: CASSLALTDTQYF
abundance: NA
j_gene: TRBJ2-3
d_gene: NA
v_gene: TRBV11-1

CDR3nt: TGTGCCAGCAGCCCGCGAGGGACAGTCTACGAGCAGTACTTC
CDR3aa: CASSPRGTVYEQYF
abundance: NA
j_gene: TRBJ2-7
d_gene: TRBD1
v_gene: TRBV7-2

CDR3nt: TGTGCCAGCTCACCATTTAGGGACTCCAATGAAAAACTGTTTTTT
CDR3aa: CASSPFRDSNEKLFF
abundance: NA
j_gene: TRBJ1-4
d_gene: NA
v_gene: TRBV18

CDR3nt: TGTGCCAGCAGCCCCCGTGGGGGGGACTACAATGAGCAGTTCTTC
CDR3aa: CASSPRGGDYNEQFF
abundance: few
j_gene: TRBJ2-1
d_gene: TRBD2
v_gene: TRBV7-9

CDR3nt: TGCGCCAGCAGCTTTCGGGGCTACGAGCAGTACTTC
CDR3aa: CASSFRGYEQYF
abundance: once
j_gene: TRBJ2-7
d_gene: NA
v_gene: TRBV5-1